Presented here are 25 T cell receptor beta chains from one specimen sequenced in a study of blood T cell repertoires in COVID-19. Data came from immunoSEQ multiplex PCR; TCRdb stores just in-frame clones and leaves some out. The data show 50,000 to 65,000 clones, over 75% seen once. The specimen sequenced was peripheral blood. The receptors shown here come from a man aged 65-85 years with acute or convalescent COVID-19.

The chain is built from TRBV6-2 or TRBV6-3 and TRBJ2-1, with D perhaps matching TRBD2 (5 bases). The V and J ends lost 0 bases and 9 bases respectively, with 18 bases between them. Germline V lookup: CDR1 MNHEY, CDR2 SVGEGT. The CDR3 contains 16 residues. The CDR3 bases are TGTGCCAGCAGTTACTCGGAGAGATACCCCGCGGGTGAGCAGTTCTTC. As protein: CASSYSERYPAGEQFF.

The chain links TRBV11-2 to TRBJ1-5; a possible D gene is TRBD1 (5 bases). CDR1 SGHAT and CDR2 FQNNGV come from the germline V gene. V was trimmed by 6 bases and J by 2 bases, leaving 8 bases between them. This CDR3 contains 13 residues. This chain's CDR3 is CASSGRGNQPQHF. CDR3 nucleotides: TGTGCCAGCAGTGGCAGGGGCAATCAGCCCCAGCATTTT.

The chain's CDR3 is CASSLITDWYGYTF. The CDR3 DNA is TGTGCCAGCAGCTTAATCACTGACTGGTATGGCTACACCTTC. The chain has TRBV7-9 and TRBJ1-2; D gene uncertain. Germline CDR1 is SEHNR and CDR2 is FQNEAQ (reference sequence). The germline V and J ends were trimmed by 2 bases and 5 bases, with 12 bases remaining between them. This CDR3 has 14 amino acids.

The J gene is TRBJ2-3, the V gene TRBV19, with TRBD2 matching 14 bases. The V segment lost 5 bases and the J segment 9 bases; nucleotides outside the gene matches: 10. There are 16 residues in the CDR3. Germline V CDR1 and CDR2: LNHDA, SQIVND (reference sequence). The CDR3 nucleotides read TGTGCCAGTAGTTCGCGACTAGCGGGGGGGTGGGAAACGCAGTATTTT. Residues: CASSSRLAGGWETQYF.

This chain joins TRBV2 and TRBJ2-2; tentative D call: TRBD1 (6 bases). The V gene's germline CDR1 is SNHLY and CDR2 FYNNEI. CDR3 length equals 17 residues. V shed 1 base and J shed 12 bases, with 24 bases lying between them. This chain's CDR3 is CASSEGGTGKGVRKLFF. The CDR3 DNA sequence: TGTGCCAGCAGTGAAGGTGGCACAGGGAAAGGGGTACGGAAGCTGTTTTTT.

The chain is built from TRBV19 and TRBJ2-1, with 7 bases fitting TRBD1. CDR3 length equals 16 residues. V lost 6 bases to trimming and J lost 5 bases; unmatched junction nucleotides: 13. Germline values: CDR1 LNHDA, CDR2 SQIVND (reference sequence). The CDR3 DNA sequence: TGTGCCAGTAGGTCGCTCCGGGACAGCGGTCACAATGAGCAGTTCTTC. Amino acids: CASRSLRDSGHNEQFF. Full variable domain (rest looked up from reference TRBV19 and TRBJ2-1): DGGITQSPKYLFRKEGQNVTLSCEQNLNHDAMYWYRQDPGQGLRLIYYSQIVNDFQKGDIAEGYSVSREKKESFPLTVTSAQKNPTAFYLCASRSLRDSGHNEQFFGPGTRLTVL.

The chain links TRBV27 to TRBJ2-7, with D possibly matching TRBD1 (5 bases). This CDR3 contains 12 residues. Trimming stripped 5 bases from V and 7 bases from J, with 12 bases between. Germline assignment: CDR1 MNHEY and CDR2 SMNVEV (reference sequence). The CDR3 region is CASSETGSEQYF. The CDR3 DNA reads TGTGCCAGCAGTGAAACAGGCTCGGAGCAGTACTTC.

This sequence joins TRBV29-1 and TRBJ2-1, with D perhaps TRBD1 (5 bases). V was trimmed by 5 bases and J by 1 base, leaving 12 bases between them. The CDR3 contains 14 residues. CDR1 SQVTM and CDR2 ANQGSEA come from the germline V gene. The CDR3 loop reads CSVTDRVSYNEQFF. The CDR3 nucleotides read TGCAGCGTTACCGACAGAGTTTCCTACAATGAGCAGTTCTTC.

This sequence joins TRBV21-1 and TRBJ1-1; TRBD1 was called by the table and not checked on the DNA. TRBV21-1 is flagged as a pseudogene. The CDR3 extends over 14 amino acids. In DNA, the CDR3 is TGTGCCAGCAGTCGACAGGGCTGGGACACTGAAGCTTTCTTT. This gives the protein CASSRQGWDTEAFF.

The chain uses TRBV18 and TRBJ2-1; TRBD2 aligns across 16 bases. In germline, CDR1 is KGHSH, CDR2 LQKENI. This CDR3 spans 16 amino acids. Trimming at V came to 5 bases and at J to 9 bases, leaving 7 bases not matched to a gene. The CDR3 DNA sequence: TGTGCCAGCTCAGCCCCCGGGACTAGCGGGGGGGGTGAGCAGTTCTTC. Protein: CASSAPGTSGGGEQFF.

This clone was seen repeatedly, ten times or more. The V gene is TRBV9, the J gene TRBJ1-2, with a tentative D call TRBD1 (6 bases). The CDR3 length is 14 residues. The V gene lost 2 bases and the J gene lost 11 bases, with 19 bases spanning the gap. Per the germline V gene, CDR1 is SGDLS and CDR2 is YYNGEE. The CDR3 DNA sequence: TGTGCCAGCAGCGTCGGGGGGCTTCAAAGTGGGTACACCTTC. It translates to CASSVGGLQSGYTF.

The gene calls are TRBV20-1 and TRBJ2-7; D ambiguous. This CDR3 is 11 amino acids long. Looked up from germline, CDR1 is DFQATT and CDR2 is SNEGSKA (reference sequence). Deletions cut 3 bases from V and 1 base from J, with 4 bases between. The CDR3 loop is CSARASYEQYF. The CDR3 coding sequence is TGCAGTGCTAGGGCATCCTACGAGCAGTACTTC.

This chain links TRBV6-5 with TRBJ1-4; D is unclear. The V end was cut by 7 bases, the J end by 8 bases, with 14 bases between. Germline V gene lookup returns CDR1 MNHEY and CDR2 SVGAGI. CDR3 size: 13 residues. The CDR3: CASTRGPSEKLFF. The CDR3 nucleotides are TGTGCCAGCACACGTGGGCCTTCGGAAAAACTGTTTTTT.

The chain recombines TRBV3-1 (or the pseudogene TRBV3-2) with TRBJ2-2, with 10 bases identical to TRBD1. The CDR3 is made up of 18 amino acids. Trimming cost V 1 base and J 6 bases; bases outside gene matches: 11. Per germline, CDR1 LGHDT and CDR2 YNNKEL (reference sequence). The CDR3 spells CASSQVRTGTGASGELFF. The CDR3, as DNA: TGTGCCAGCAGCCAAGTTAGAACCGGGACAGGGGCGTCCGGGGAGCTGTTTTTT.

The chain employs TRBV6-6 and TRBJ2-1, with 10 nucleotides matching TRBD1. Germline CDR1 and CDR2: MNHNY and SVGAGI (reference sequence). Trimming took 3 bases from V and 4 from J; bases not matched to a gene: 6. This CDR3 region has 16 residues. The CDR3: CASSYTGTGEYNEQFF. As DNA, the CDR3 is TGTGCCAGCAGTTATACCGGGACAGGGGAATACAATGAGCAGTTCTTC.

The V call is TRBV3-1 (or the pseudogene TRBV3-2), the J call TRBJ2-1; 11 bases match TRBD2. Germline CDR1 and CDR2: LGHDT and YNNKEL (reference sequence). CDR3 length: 17 amino acids. V lost 4 bases and J lost 3; bases outside the gene matches: 8. The CDR3 protein is CASSPGSSGGNYNEQFF. The CDR3, as DNA: TGTGCCAGCAGCCCGGGGTCTAGCGGGGGGAACTACAATGAGCAGTTCTTC.

The rearrangement links TRBV4-3 to TRBJ1-3, with 9 bases that match TRBD1. This CDR3 is 15 amino acids long. Trimming removed 2 bases from V and 4 bases from J; junction bases left unmatched: 3. In germline, CDR1 is LGHNA, CDR2 YSLEER. DNA of the CDR3: TGCGCCAGCAGCCAAACAGGGGGCTTCGGAAACACCATATATTTT. It codes for CASSQTGGFGNTIYF.

The genes are TRBV7-2 and TRBJ2-1, with TRBD2 matching 8 bases. J gave up 9 bases and V 6 bases, and 10 bases lay outside the gene matches. The CDR3 consists of 14 residues. CDR1 is SGHTA, CDR2 FQGNSA, per germline. The CDR3 DNA sequence: TGTGCCAGCAGTCTCCTCTCTACTAGCGGTGAGCAGTTCTTC. The encoded protein is CASSLLSTSGEQFF.

V usage is TRBV14 and J usage is TRBJ2-2; 7 bases match TRBD1. Germline lookup yields CDR1 SGHDN and CDR2 FVKESK. The CDR3 has 17 amino acids. Trimming at V came to 1 base and at J to 9 bases, leaving 14 bases not matched to a gene. This CDR3 reads CASSQGRGFVGSRELFF. The CDR3 DNA follows: TGTGCCAGCAGCCAAGGCAGGGGGTTCGTCGGAAGTCGGGAGCTGTTTTTT.

J is TRBJ2-5 and V is TRBV19, with TRBD1 matching over 7 bases. The CDR3 totals 13 residues. Germline V gives CDR1 LNHDA, CDR2 SQIVND (reference sequence). The junction had 3 bases not matched to a gene; V was cut back by 4 bases and J by 4 bases. The chain's CDR3 is CASSRQGRETQYF. CDR3 bases: TGTGCCAGTAGTAGACAGGGAAGAGAGACCCAGTACTTC.

This clone was observed a handful of times. This sequence joins TRBV7-3 and TRBJ1-1; D uncertain. The CDR3 extends over 13 amino acids. The germline gives CDR1 SGHTA, CDR2 FQGTGA. The V end lost 3 bases, the J end lost 2 bases, and 7 bases lay between the germline ends. CDR3 in amino acids: CASSFSANTEAFF. CDR3 in DNA: TGTGCCAGCAGCTTTAGTGCCAACACTGAAGCTTTCTTT.

This chain joins TRBV7-2 and TRBJ2-7; 7 nucleotides align to TRBD2. The CDR3 consists of 14 residues. In germline, CDR1 is SGHTA, CDR2 FQGNSA. J lost 2 bases, V lost 5 bases, and 6 bases had no gene match. The CDR3 coding sequence is TGTGCCAGCAGCACAGCTAGCGGAACCTACGAGCAGTACTTC. Translation: CASSTASGTYEQYF. The whole variable domain, filled in from reference TRBV7-2 and TRBJ2-7, reads GAGVSQSPSNKVTEKGKDVELRCDPISGHTALYWYRQSLGQGLEFLIYFQGNSAPDKSGLPSDRFSAERTGGSVSTLTIQRTQQEDSAVYLCASSTASGTYEQYFGPGTRLTVT.

This clone came up a few times. This chain connects TRBV6-2 or TRBV6-3 to TRBJ2-3; 9 nucleotides line up with TRBD2. With V trimmed by 1 base and J by 0 bases, 5 bases remained unmatched. The CDR3 has 17 residues. Germline V gene data show CDR1 as MNHEY and CDR2 as SVGEGT. The CDR3 DNA reads as TGTGCCAGCAGTTACTGGACTAGCGCCTCTAGCACAGATACGCAGTATTTT. The encoded protein is CASSYWTSASSTDTQYF.

The CDR3 DNA follows: TGTGCCAGCTCCCGACTAGCGGGGCTCACCGGGGAGCTGTTTTTT. This gives the protein CASSRLAGLTGELFF. The chain combines TRBV9 with TRBJ2-2, with 11 bases that match TRBD2. Germline values: CDR1 SGDLS, CDR2 YYNGEE. The CDR3 runs 15 residues. Trimming cost V 7 bases and J 4 bases; bases outside gene matches: 6.

V and J are TRBV29-1 and TRBJ1-4, with 9 positions matching TRBD1. After removal of 4 bases from V and 6 bases from J, the junction contained 9 bases not matched to a gene. CDR1 and CDR2 from the germline V gene are SQVTM and ANQGSEA. The CDR3 is made up of 15 amino acids. This CDR3 is CSVGGQGGFDEKLFF. The CDR3 DNA reads as TGCAGCGTTGGGGGACAGGGTGGTTTCGATGAAAAACTGTTTTTT.